Reported below is one T cell receptor (beta chain). Its antigen remains unidentified. This sample is drawn from a study of beta chain features in type 1 diabetes. TCRB transcripts that were expressed got sequenced, as all of the isolated RNA had been reverse transcribed. Method: immunoSEQ multiplex PCR; TCRdb's copy keeps in-frame clones and lacks some. Of roughly 180,000 clones listed, 7.8% are singletons. Study-wide points: In every one of the four CD4+ subsets, TCRB CDR3s were moderately but significantly shorter in Type 1 diabetes patients. The study notes PCR might favor shorter templates equally in patients and controls.

Sequencing was done on a sample of central memory CD4+ T cells from blood. This TCR derives from a woman aged 40 to 55 with type 1 diabetes.

CDR3 residues: CASSSTGGAYEQYF. Written as DNA, the CDR3 is TGTGCCAGCTCATCGACAGGGGGCGCGTACGAGCAGTACTTC. V and J are TRBV18 and TRBJ2-7; 10 nucleotides line up with TRBD1. The CDR3 consists of 14 residues. V lost 5 bases to trimming and J lost 4 bases; unmatched junction nucleotides: 5. In germline, CDR1 is KGHSH, CDR2 LQKENI.